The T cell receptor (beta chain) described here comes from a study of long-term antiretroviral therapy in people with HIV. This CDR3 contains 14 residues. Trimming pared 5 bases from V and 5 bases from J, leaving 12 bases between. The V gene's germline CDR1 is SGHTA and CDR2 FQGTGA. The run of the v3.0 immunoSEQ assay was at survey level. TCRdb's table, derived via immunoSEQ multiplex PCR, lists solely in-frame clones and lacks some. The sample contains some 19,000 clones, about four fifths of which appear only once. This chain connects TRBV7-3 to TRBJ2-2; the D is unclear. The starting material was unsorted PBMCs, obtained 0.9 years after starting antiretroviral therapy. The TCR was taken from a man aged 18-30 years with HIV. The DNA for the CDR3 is TGTGCCAGCAGCACCGGGTTCTCAACCGGGGAGCTGTTTTTT. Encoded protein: CASSTGFSTGELFF.